This is a list of T cell receptor beta chains from one sample in a study of blood T cell repertoires in COVID-19. The assay was immunoSEQ multiplex PCR, and TCRdb's table has in-frame clones only and misses some. The sample gives about 140,000 clones, 84% of which show up once; over 5% is in the top ten. The sequenced sample was peripheral blood. The receptors come from a human donor in a cohort sampled during active COVID-19. Both conserved end residues are part of each CDR3. The D gene is left open where the match is weak. Clone size is stated in some rows and not others, as once, few, many or a class when expanded.

15	TRBV5-4	NA	NA	TRBJ1-2	CASRPRDKGNYGYTF	TGTGCCAGCAGACCCCGGGACAAGGGGAACTATGGCTACACCTTC
15	TRBV5-4	NA	few	TRBJ2-5	CASRSSLSTQETQYF	TGTGCCAGCAGGAGTTCACTATCCACCCAAGAGACCCAGTACTTC
15	TRBV13	NA	NA	TRBJ1-3	CASRSSGYSGNTIYF	TGTGCCAGCAGGTCTTCAGGCTACTCTGGAAACACCATATATTTT
16	TRBV7-2	TRBD2	few	TRBJ2-7	CASRPAGGSTRGGQYF	TGTGCCAGCAGACCAGCGGGGGGCTCGACCCGGGGCGGGCAGTACTTC
21	TRBV4-1	TRBD2	NA	TRBJ2-3	CASSQDGGLAGGVTSTDTQYF	TGCGCCAGCAGCCAAGATGGAGGACTAGCGGGGGGAGTGACTAGCACAGATACGCAGTATTTT
17	TRBV6-1	TRBD1	NA	TRBJ1-1	CASSALRDRGPNTEAFF	TGTGCCAGCAGTGCCCTCCGGGACAGGGGGCCGAACACTGAAGCTTTCTTT
14	TRBV5-1	NA	NA	TRBJ1-1	CASSLVLRNTEAFF	TGCGCCAGCAGCTTGGTCCTGAGGAACACTGAAGCTTTCTTT
13	TRBV6-5	NA	NA	TRBJ1-2	CDTSGVPNYGYTF	TGCGACACCTCCGGGGTTCCTAACTATGGCTACACCTTC
16	TRBV7-8	NA	few	TRBJ1-1	CASSLGRRAENTEAFF	TGTGCCAGCAGCTTAGGAAGGAGGGCCGAGAACACTGAAGCTTTCTTT
15	TRBV19	TRBD1	NA	TRBJ1-2	CASSPADRGSRGYTF	TGTGCCAGTAGTCCCGCGGACAGGGGATCTCGTGGCTACACCTTC
17	TRBV6-1	NA	NA	TRBJ1-4	CASSELERARSNEKLFF	TGTGCCAGCAGTGAATTAGAGCGAGCGAGATCTAATGAAAAACTGTTTTTT
15	TRBV19	NA	NA	TRBJ1-5	CAIGGEGRSNQPQHF	TGTGCCATTGGGGGCGAGGGCAGGAGCAATCAGCCCCAGCATTTT
15	TRBV7-9	NA	NA	TRBJ1-6	CASSLAGPRNSPLHF	TGTGCCAGCAGCCTGGCGGGACCTAGAAATTCACCCCTCCACTTT
15	TRBV29-1	TRBD1	NA	TRBJ2-7	CSVEAPGTGNYEQYF	TGCAGCGTTGAAGCCCCCGGGACAGGGAACTACGAGCAGTACTTC
13	TRBV19	NA	NA	TRBJ2-3	CASTPTSTDTQYF	TGTGCCAGTACCCCGACTAGCACAGATACGCAGTATTTT
16	TRBV5-1	NA	NA	TRBJ1-1	CASSPGTFRRGTEAFF	TGCGCCAGCAGCCCGGGGACATTCCGCAGGGGCACTGAAGCTTTCTTT
15	TRBV5-3	TRBD1	NA	TRBJ2-5	CARSSPTGAVETQYF	TGTGCCAGAAGCTCCCCGACAGGGGCGGTGGAGACCCAGTACTTC
13	TRBV20-1	TRBD1	NA	TRBJ1-6	CSASQGVSSPLHF	TGCAGTGCTAGTCAGGGGGTGAGTTCACCCCTCCACTTT
14	TRBV7-2	NA	NA	TRBJ2-6	CASSAEGRANVLTF	TGTGCCAGCAGCGCAGAGGGTAGGGCCAACGTCCTGACTTTC
16	TRBV10-1	TRBD2	NA	TRBJ2-2	CASRSGTSGNTGELFF	TGCGCCAGCAGAAGCGGGACTAGCGGCAACACCGGGGAGCTGTTTTTT
15	TRBV5-8	NA	NA	TRBJ2-1	CASSPGTASYNEQFF	TGTGCCAGCAGCCCCGGGACTGCAAGCTACAATGAGCAGTTCTTC
13	TRBV15	NA	NA	TRBJ1-1	CATSRDLATELSF	TGTGCCACCAGCAGAGACTTGGCGACAGAGCTCAGCTTT
15	TRBV19	TRBD1	NA	TRBJ1-1	CASSIKRGLDTEAFF	TGTGCCAGTAGTATTAAGAGGGGGCTAGACACTGAAGCTTTCTTT
15	TRBV25-1	TRBD1	NA	TRBJ1-6	CASSITGTANSPLHF	TGTGCCAGCAGCATTACCGGGACAGCGAATTCACCCCTCCACTTT
10	TRBV20-1	NA	NA	TRBJ1-1	CSARFGEAFF	TGCAGTGCTAGATTCGGTGAAGCTTTCTTT
14	TRBV2	TRBD2	NA	TRBJ2-7	CASSLAGGYYEQYF	TGTGCCAGCAGCTTAGCGGGGGGGTACTACGAGCAGTACTTC
14	TRBV19	NA	NA	TRBJ1-4	CASSSRTTHEKLFF	TGTGCCAGTAGTAGCCGGACAACGCATGAAAAACTGTTTTTT
13	TRBV2	TRBD1	NA	TRBJ1-4	CASRTGGNEKLFF	TGTGCCAGCAGGACAGGGGGAAATGAAAAACTGTTTTTT
15	TRBV6-5	TRBD2	NA	TRBJ2-5	CASSYVGGTGETQYF	TGTGCCAGCAGTTACGTGGGGGGGACGGGGGAGACCCAGTACTTC
17	TRBV20-1	NA	NA	TRBJ2-1	CSASSGDSRWSNNEQFF	TGCAGTGCTAGTTCGGGGGACAGCCGATGGAGTAACAATGAGCAGTTCTTC
14	TRBV9	TRBD1	NA	TRBJ1-2	CASQRQGEIYGYTF	TGTGCCAGCCAACGACAGGGGGAGATCTATGGCTACACCTTC
16	TRBV6-5	TRBD2	NA	TRBJ2-7	CASSYTSGDDSYEQYF	TGTGCCAGCAGTTACACTAGCGGGGACGATTCCTACGAGCAGTACTTC
14	TRBV4-3	TRBD2	NA	TRBJ2-5	CASSQSTSGETQYF	TGCGCCAGCAGCCAATCGACTAGCGGAGAGACCCAGTACTTC
13	TRBV6-5	NA	once	TRBJ2-2	CASRAQGTGELFF	TGTGCCAGCAGGGCTCAGGGAACCGGGGAGCTGTTTTTT
14	TRBV6-2/TRBV6-3	TRBD1	NA	TRBJ2-3	CASSRDRTSDTQYF	TGTGCCAGCAGTCGGGACAGGACCTCAGATACGCAGTATTTT
14	TRBV30	NA	NA	TRBJ1-2	CAWSLNGVRGGYTF	TGTGCCTGGAGTCTCAACGGAGTTAGGGGTGGCTACACCTTC
14	TRBV21-1	NA	few	TRBJ2-6	CAIYPFSGANVLTF	TGTGCCATATATCCCTTCTCTGGGGCCAACGTCCTGACTTTC
13	TRBV19	NA	NA	TRBJ1-5	CASSISANQPQHF	TGTGCCAGTAGTATATCAGCGAATCAGCCCCAGCATTTT
13	TRBV19	TRBD1	NA	TRBJ2-1	CASSRGYYNEQFF	TGTGCCAGTAGCAGGGGGTACTACAATGAGCAGTTCTTC
16	TRBV11-2	TRBD1	NA	TRBJ2-2	CASSLGQGASTGELFF	TGTGCCAGCAGCTTAGGTCAGGGGGCTTCAACCGGGGAGCTGTTTTTT
14	TRBV29-1	NA	NA	TRBJ2-5	CSVEGQTYQETQYF	TGCAGCGTTGAAGGACAGACCTACCAAGAGACCCAGTACTTC
13	TRBV10-3	TRBD2	NA	TRBJ2-3	CATREGGTDTQYF	TGTGCCACCCGGGAGGGGGGCACAGATACGCAGTATTTT
18	TRBV10-3	TRBD1	NA	TRBJ1-3	CAISESRGWNHSGNTIYF	TGTGCCATCAGTGAGTCCAGGGGGTGGAATCACTCTGGAAACACCATATATTTT
15	TRBV6-1	NA	once	TRBJ1-3	CASSEAHASGNTIYF	TGTGCCAGCAGTGAAGCTCACGCGTCTGGAAACACCATATATTTT
13	TRBV5-1	TRBD1	NA	TRBJ2-1	CASSKGASNEQFF	TGCGCCAGCAGCAAGGGGGCGTCCAATGAGCAGTTCTTC
14	TRBV6-6	NA	NA	TRBJ1-4	CASSLPASGEKLFF	TGTGCCAGCAGTTTGCCGGCCTCAGGTGAAAAACTGTTTTTT
21	TRBV7-6	TRBD2	NA	TRBJ2-2	CASSPDGTSGGQSPNTGELFF	TGTGCCAGCAGCCCGGATGGGACTAGCGGGGGCCAAAGTCCGAACACCGGGGAGCTGTTTTTT
15	TRBV5-8	NA	NA	TRBJ1-2	CASSQTFDSIYGYTF	TGTGCCAGCAGCCAAACTTTCGACAGTATCTATGGCTACACCTTC
19	TRBV6-6	NA	NA	TRBJ1-4	CASSPHEHRGFGANEKLFF	TGTGCCAGCAGTCCTCACGAACATCGGGGGTTTGGTGCTAATGAAAAACTGTTTTTT
13	TRBV9	NA	NA	TRBJ2-3	CASGGALPDTQYF	TGTGCCAGCGGGGGGGCGCTTCCAGATACGCAGTATTTT
13	TRBV7-9	NA	NA	TRBJ1-1	CASSRQMNTEAFF	TGTGCCAGCAGTCGTCAGATGAACACTGAAGCTTTCTTT
12	TRBV4-3	NA	NA	TRBJ1-2	CASSQAGNGYTF	TGCGCCAGCAGCCAAGCAGGGAATGGCTACACCTTC
15	TRBV9	NA	NA	TRBJ2-5	CASSVVGAGRETQYF	TGTGCCAGCAGCGTAGTGGGAGCCGGACGAGAGACCCAGTACTTC
15	TRBV11-2	TRBD1	NA	TRBJ1-1	CASSPRTGLNTEAFF	TGTGCCAGCAGCCCGAGGACAGGCTTGAACACTGAAGCTTTCTTT
15	TRBV15	TRBD1	NA	TRBJ1-6	CATSAGTGYNSPLHF	TGTGCCACCAGCGCCGGGACAGGCTATAATTCACCCCTCCACTTT
15	TRBV6-6	TRBD2	NA	TRBJ2-5	CASRIDASGGETQYF	TGTGCCAGCAGAATTGACGCCAGCGGGGGGGAGACCCAGTACTTC
13	TRBV3-1/TRBV3-2	NA	NA	TRBJ1-2	CASSQVIFYGYTF	TGTGCCAGCAGCCAAGTAATTTTCTATGGCTACACCTTC
14	TRBV9	NA	few	TRBJ1-2	CASSVDGTYYGYTF	TGTGCCAGCAGCGTAGACGGGACATACTATGGCTACACCTTC
15	TRBV5-1	NA	NA	TRBJ1-4	CASSSGPGENEKLFF	TGCGCCAGCAGCTCTGGTCCCGGGGAAAATGAAAAACTGTTTTTT